The clone carrying this T cell receptor beta chain was counted between two and nine times. Antigen: not known. CDR1 and CDR2 (germline): MNHEY, SVGAGI. V gave up 6 bases and J gave up 2 bases, with 11 bases separating them. The CDR3 contains 13 residues. The data belong to a study of cytotoxic CD8 clonotypes in ibrutinib-treated CLL. TCRdb's table, derived via immunoSEQ multiplex PCR, lists solely in-frame clones and lacks some. The table records 300,000 to 350,000 clones, approximately 80% of them present only once. Findings of the study overall: Sustained-remission and progressing patients had unequal sampling times.

This sequence was found in a human donor with chronic lymphocytic leukemia. Sequencing was performed on PBMCs, taken before ibrutinib treatment. The chain carries TRBV6-5 and TRBJ2-7, with D unresolved. CDR3 DNA: TGTGCCAGCAGGGCACACAGAACCTACGAGCAGTACTTC. Protein: CASRAHRTYEQYF.